This TCR beta chain is from a study of cytomegalovirus exposure and HLA in healthy donors. Study-wide findings and caveats: A further, later analysis showed that HLA-associated TCR beta chains (compared with equally common others) were more clonally expanded.

Germline V lookup: CDR1 MNHEY, CDR2 SMNVEV (reference sequence). Trimming took 2 bases from V and 8 from J; bases not matched to a gene: 10. The CDR3 is 16 amino acids. 60 Vbeta and 13 Jbeta primers were used in PCR. Profiled with immunoSEQ multiplex PCR; TCRdb holds only in-frame clones, not every one. The table includes roughly 100,000 clones, about four fifths detected once. Though nominally healthy at sampling, donors likely had unrecorded immune exposures. About this clone: Its antigen is still unknown.

The sequence was collected from a woman aged 35 to 49 in good health and CMV-seronegative. Material for sequencing was PBMCs. The rearrangement uses TRBV27 and TRBJ1-4, with 8 nucleotides matching TRBD1. CDR3 DNA: TGTGCCAGCAGTTTAAAGGGACAGGCCGGTAGGGAAAAACTGTTTTTT. Its protein product is CASSLKGQAGREKLFF.